A few counts support the clone carrying this TCR beta chain. The sample originates from a study of regulatory T cells in long-lasting Graves disease. Relying on iRepertoire HTBI primers and Arm-PCR of CDR3 regions, the team built TCR beta libraries. Each CDR3 protein gets one entry after TCRdb re-called the multiplex PCR reads with MiXCR. In the table there are fewer than 650,000 distinct CDR3 sequences, 15% to 20% of which are singletons. Deletions cut 0 bases from V and 3 bases from J, with 12 bases between. The CDR3 consists of 15 residues. Germline CDR1 reads SGHKS; CDR2 reads YYEKEE (reference sequence). Time point in this sample: newly diagnosed GD, antithyroid drugs for less than 3 months. PBMC RNA was the source of the TCR library. These records were also assigned to another study, of T cells in Graves' hyperthyroidism and ophthalmopathy.

The sequence came from a man younger than 35 with Graves disease. This sample comprised peripheral blood mononuclear cells (PBMCs), obtained at new diagnosis, from a patient treated with antithyroid drugs. J is TRBJ1-2 and V is TRBV5-5; tentatively, D is TRBD1 (5 bases). The CDR3 bases are TGTGCCAGCAGCTTGGATAGTGGGACGGACTATGGCTACACCTTC. Protein sequence: CASSLDSGTDYGYTF.